In this sample, the clone carrying this T cell receptor beta chain turned up many times. Its target is not known. Germline V lookup: CDR1 SGHTA, CDR2 FQGTGA. V was clipped by 2 bases and J by 1 base, with 4 bases between them. This CDR3 has 13 residues. The data derive from a study of post-analysis software for immune sequencing data. The study's findings and limits: Controls showed lower frequencies than patients for 4 or 5 TRBV segments, and TRBV5-6, TRBV5-1 and TRBV20-1 were among these. Comparison with controls showed significantly lower normalized Chao1 diversity in multiple sclerosis patients.

TCR beta libraries were prepared from cDNA with unique molecular identifiers. The source material, 1 to 10 million T cells, gave rise to about 460,000 cDNA molecules. MiXCR, applied by TCRdb to the PCR reads, yields one record per CDR3 protein. The data show a few hundred thousand distinct CDR3 sequences, 35% to 40% seen once. The sequence was obtained from a girl aged 10 to 17 with multiple sclerosis. Sequencing was performed on blood. This chain links TRBV7-3 with TRBJ2-3; D gene uncertain. In DNA, the CDR3 is TGTGCCAGCAGCTTATACGGCACAGATACGCAGTATTTT. Residues: CASSLYGTDTQYF. Filled out from reference TRBV7-3 and TRBJ2-3, the complete variable domain reads GAGVSQTPSNKVTEKGKYVELRCDPISGHTALYWYRQSLGQGPEFLIYFQGTGAADDSGLPNDRFFAVRPEGSVSTLKIQRTERGDSAVYLCASSLYGTDTQYFGPGTRLTVL.